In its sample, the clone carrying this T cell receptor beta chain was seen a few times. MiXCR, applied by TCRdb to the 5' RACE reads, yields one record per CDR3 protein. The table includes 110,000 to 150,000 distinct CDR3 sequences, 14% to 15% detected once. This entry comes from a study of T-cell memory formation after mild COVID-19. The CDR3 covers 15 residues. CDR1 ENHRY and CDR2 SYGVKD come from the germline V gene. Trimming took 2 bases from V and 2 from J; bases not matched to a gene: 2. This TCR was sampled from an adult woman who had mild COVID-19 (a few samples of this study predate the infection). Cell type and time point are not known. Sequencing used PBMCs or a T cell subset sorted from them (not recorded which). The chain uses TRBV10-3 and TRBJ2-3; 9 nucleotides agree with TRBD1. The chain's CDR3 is CAISEGDRDTDTQYF. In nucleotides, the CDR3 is TGTGCCATCAGTGAGGGGGACAGGGACACAGATACGCAGTATTTT.